The rows below give T cell receptor beta chains drawn from one sample of a study of Graves' ophthalmopathy and Graves' hyperthyroidism. TCRdb itself ran the multiplex PCR reads through MiXCR, one entry per CDR3 protein. The table has 650,000 to 900,000 distinct CDR3 sequences, roughly 40% seen once. Sequencing was performed on peripheral blood. Receptors originate from an adult man with Graves' ophthalmopathy. Each CDR3 is given without its conserved first and last residue. Each record gives: V gene, J gene, CDR3 protein.

TRBV7-2	TRBJ2-5	ASSSGTAGGETQY
TRBV7-9	TRBJ1-5	ASSLDPGRNQPQH
TRBV20-1	TRBJ2-2	SAQSANTGELF
TRBV7-9	TRBJ1-1	ASSQGQGGILGFNTEAF
TRBV29-1	TRBJ2-7	SVEVRGPGTYEQY
TRBV2	TRBJ1-2	ASDLGSGYT
TRBV11-1	-	ASSPRSSRSSYEQY
TRBV5-1	TRBJ1-1	ASSIRTGMNTEAF
TRBV15	TRBJ2-5	ATSRDAWRGPGVQETQY
TRBV12-3/TRBV12-4	TRBJ1-1	ASRVTELDTEAF
TRBV7-8	TRBJ2-5	ASSQNRGIPQETQY
TRBV2	TRBJ2-7	ASSSFTGSYEQY
TRBV10-3	TRBJ2-2	AISYRDRGGRSGELF
TRBV12-3/TRBV12-4	TRBJ1-3	ASSRRTGTSSGNTIY
TRBV7-2	TRBJ1-2	ASSPGQGWYGYT
TRBV7-2	TRBJ2-5	ASSPQSTETQY
TRBV20-1	TRBJ1-1	SARQLNTEAF
TRBV20-1	TRBJ1-4	SATGPREPSNEKLF
TRBV2	TRBJ2-6	ASSYSGLSGGNVLT
TRBV19	TRBJ1-2	ASSNRRDLNYGYT
TRBV20-1	TRBJ2-7	SATAGGRGEQY
TRBV24-1	TRBJ1-5	ASLPRGAGRQPQH
TRBV3-1	TRBJ1-1	ASSQEVQGSEAF
TRBV12-3/TRBV12-4	TRBJ1-2	ASRRTGENYGYT
TRBV25-1	TRBJ1-1	ASSATGLQNTEAF
TRBV12-3/TRBV12-4	TRBJ1-4	ASWGSANEKLF
TRBV7-9	TRBJ2-7	ASSPSGTGIYEQY